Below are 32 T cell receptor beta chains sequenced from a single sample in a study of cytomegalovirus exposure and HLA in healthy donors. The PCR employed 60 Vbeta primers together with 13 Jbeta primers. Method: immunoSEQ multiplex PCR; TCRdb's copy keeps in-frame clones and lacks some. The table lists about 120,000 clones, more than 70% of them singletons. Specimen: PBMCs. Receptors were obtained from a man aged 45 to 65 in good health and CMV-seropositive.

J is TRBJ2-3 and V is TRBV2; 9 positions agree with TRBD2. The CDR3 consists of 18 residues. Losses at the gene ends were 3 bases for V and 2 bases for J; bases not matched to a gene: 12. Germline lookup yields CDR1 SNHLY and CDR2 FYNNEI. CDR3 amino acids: CASSESLIAGGSTDTQYF. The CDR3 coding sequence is TGTGCCAGCAGTGAGTCCCTTATCGCGGGAGGGTCCACAGATACGCAGTATTTT.

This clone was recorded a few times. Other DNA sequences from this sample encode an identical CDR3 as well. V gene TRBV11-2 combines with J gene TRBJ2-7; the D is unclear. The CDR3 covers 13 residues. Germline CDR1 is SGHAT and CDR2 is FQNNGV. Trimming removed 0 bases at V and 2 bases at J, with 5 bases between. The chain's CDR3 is CASSLEAAYEQYF. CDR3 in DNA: TGTGCCAGCAGCTTAGAGGCGGCCTACGAGCAGTACTTC.

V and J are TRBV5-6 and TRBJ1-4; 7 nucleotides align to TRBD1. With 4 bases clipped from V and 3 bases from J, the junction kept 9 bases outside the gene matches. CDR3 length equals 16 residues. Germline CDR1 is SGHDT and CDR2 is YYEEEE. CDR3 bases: TGTGCCAGCAGCCCGACAGGGCCCGGCGCTAATGAAAAACTGTTTTTT. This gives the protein CASSPTGPGANEKLFF.

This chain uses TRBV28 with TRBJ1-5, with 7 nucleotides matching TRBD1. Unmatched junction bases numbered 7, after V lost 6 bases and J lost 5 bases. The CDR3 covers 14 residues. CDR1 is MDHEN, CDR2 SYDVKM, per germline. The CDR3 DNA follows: TGTGCCAGCAGCCCCGGGACAGACTATCAGCCCCAGCATTTT. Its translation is CASSPGTDYQPQHF.

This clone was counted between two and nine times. In DNA, the CDR3 is TGTGCCAGTAGCCCTACCAGGGGGACAGGGGTGAACACGCAGTATTTT. It encodes CASSPTRGTGVNTQYF. This chain connects TRBV19 to TRBJ2-3, with 10 bases fitting TRBD1. The CDR3 is 16 residues long. Germline CDR1 LNHDA, CDR2 SQIVND (reference sequence). The junction had 15 bases not matched to a gene; V was cut back by 6 bases and J by 9 bases.

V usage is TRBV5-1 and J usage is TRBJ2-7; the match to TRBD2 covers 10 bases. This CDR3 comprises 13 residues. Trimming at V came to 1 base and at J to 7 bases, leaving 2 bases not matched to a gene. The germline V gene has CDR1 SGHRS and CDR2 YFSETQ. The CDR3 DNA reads TGCGCCAGCAGCTTGACTAGCGGGATAGAGCAGTACTTC. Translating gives CASSLTSGIEQYF.

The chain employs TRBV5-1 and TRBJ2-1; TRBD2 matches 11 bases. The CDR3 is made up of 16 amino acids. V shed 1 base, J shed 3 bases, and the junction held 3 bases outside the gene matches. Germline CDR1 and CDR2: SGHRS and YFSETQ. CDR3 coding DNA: TGCGCCAGCAGCTTGTCTAGCGGGGGGCGCTACAATGAGCAGTTCTTC. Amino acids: CASSLSSGGRYNEQFF.

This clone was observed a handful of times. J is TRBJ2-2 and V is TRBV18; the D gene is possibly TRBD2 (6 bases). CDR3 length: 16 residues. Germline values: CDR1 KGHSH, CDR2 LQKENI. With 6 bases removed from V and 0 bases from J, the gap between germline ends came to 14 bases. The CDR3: CASSLTGLSNTGELFF. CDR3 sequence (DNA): TGTGCCAGCTCGTTGACGGGACTCTCGAACACCGGGGAGCTGTTTTTT.

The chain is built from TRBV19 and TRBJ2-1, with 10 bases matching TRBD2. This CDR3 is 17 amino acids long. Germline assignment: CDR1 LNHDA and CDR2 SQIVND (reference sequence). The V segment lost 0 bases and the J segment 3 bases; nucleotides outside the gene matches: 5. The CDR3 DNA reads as TGTGCCAGTAGTATAGATGGGACTAGCGTCTACTACAATGAGCAGTTCTTC. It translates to CASSIDGTSVYYNEQFF.

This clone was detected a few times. The CDR3 spells CASSVRATGNTGELFF. The CDR3 DNA is TGTGCCAGCAGCGTAAGGGCAACAGGGAACACCGGGGAGCTGTTTTTT. V usage is TRBV9 and J usage is TRBJ2-2, with a weak D call TRBD1 (5 bases). V shed 1 base and J shed 1 base, with 11 bases lying between them. This CDR3 contains 16 residues. The germline V gene encodes CDR1 SGDLS and CDR2 YYNGEE.

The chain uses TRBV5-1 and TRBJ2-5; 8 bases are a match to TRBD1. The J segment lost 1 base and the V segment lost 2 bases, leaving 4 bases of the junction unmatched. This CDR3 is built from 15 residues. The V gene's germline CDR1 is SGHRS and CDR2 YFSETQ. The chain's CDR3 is CASSFGQGAQETQYF. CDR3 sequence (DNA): TGCGCCAGCAGCTTTGGACAGGGTGCCCAAGAGACCCAGTACTTC.

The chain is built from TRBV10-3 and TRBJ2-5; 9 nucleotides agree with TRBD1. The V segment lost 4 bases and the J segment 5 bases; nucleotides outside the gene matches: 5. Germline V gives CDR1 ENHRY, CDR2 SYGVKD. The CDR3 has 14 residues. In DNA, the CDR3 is TGTGCCATCAGTGCCGGGACAGGGTTTGAGACCCAGTACTTC. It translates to CAISAGTGFETQYF.

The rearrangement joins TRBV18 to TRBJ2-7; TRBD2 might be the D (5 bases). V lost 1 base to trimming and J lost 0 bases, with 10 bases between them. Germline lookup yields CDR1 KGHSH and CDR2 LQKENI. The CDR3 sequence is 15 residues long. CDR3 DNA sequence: TGTGCCAGCTCACCACGTTCGAGGGCCTCCTACGAGCAGTACTTC. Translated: CASSPRSRASYEQYF. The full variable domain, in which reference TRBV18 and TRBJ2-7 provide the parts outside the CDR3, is NAGVMQNPRHLVRRRGQEARLRCSPMKGHSHVYWYRQLPEEGLKFMVYLQKENIIDESGMPKERFSAEFPKEGPSILRIQQVVRGDSAAYFCASSPRSRASYEQYFGPGTRLTVT.

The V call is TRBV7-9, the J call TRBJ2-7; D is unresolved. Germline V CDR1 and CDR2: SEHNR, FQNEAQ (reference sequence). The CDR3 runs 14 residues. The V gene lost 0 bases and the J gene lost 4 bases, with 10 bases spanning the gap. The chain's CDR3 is CASSLAPSFYEQYF. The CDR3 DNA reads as TGTGCCAGCAGCTTAGCTCCGAGTTTTTACGAGCAGTACTTC.

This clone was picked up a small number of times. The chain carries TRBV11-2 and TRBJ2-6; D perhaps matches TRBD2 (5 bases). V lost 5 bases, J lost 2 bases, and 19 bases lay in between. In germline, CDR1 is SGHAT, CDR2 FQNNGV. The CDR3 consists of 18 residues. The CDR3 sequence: CASSPVGGPLAGANVLTF. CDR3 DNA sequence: TGTGCCAGCAGCCCGGTAGGAGGCCCGCTGGCTGGGGCCAACGTCCTGACTTTC.

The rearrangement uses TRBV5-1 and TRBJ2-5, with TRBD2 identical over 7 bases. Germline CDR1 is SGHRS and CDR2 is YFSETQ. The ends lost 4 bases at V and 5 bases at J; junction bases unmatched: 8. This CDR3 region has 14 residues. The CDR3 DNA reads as TGCGCCAGCAGCCTGAGCGGGAAGGGCGAGACCCAGTACTTC. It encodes CASSLSGKGETQYF. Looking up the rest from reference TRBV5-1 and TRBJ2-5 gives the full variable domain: KAGVTQTPRYLIKTRGQQVTLSCSPISGHRSVSWYQQTPGQGLQFLFEYFSETQRNKGNFPGRFSGRQFSNSRSEMNVSTLELGDSALYLCASSLSGKGETQYFGPGTRLLVL.

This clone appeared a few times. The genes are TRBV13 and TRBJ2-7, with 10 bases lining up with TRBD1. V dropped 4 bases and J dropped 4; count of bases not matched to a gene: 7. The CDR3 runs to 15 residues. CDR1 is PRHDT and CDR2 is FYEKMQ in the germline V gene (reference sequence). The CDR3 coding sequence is TGTGCCAGCAGCTCAATTGGACAGGGGGTATACGAGCAGTACTTC. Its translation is CASSSIGQGVYEQYF.

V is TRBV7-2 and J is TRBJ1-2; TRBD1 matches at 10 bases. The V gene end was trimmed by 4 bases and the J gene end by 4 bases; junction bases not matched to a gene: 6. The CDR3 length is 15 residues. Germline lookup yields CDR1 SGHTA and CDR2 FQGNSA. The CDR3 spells CASSSPGTGVYGYTF. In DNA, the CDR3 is TGTGCCAGCAGCTCCCCCGGGACAGGGGTCTATGGCTACACCTTC.

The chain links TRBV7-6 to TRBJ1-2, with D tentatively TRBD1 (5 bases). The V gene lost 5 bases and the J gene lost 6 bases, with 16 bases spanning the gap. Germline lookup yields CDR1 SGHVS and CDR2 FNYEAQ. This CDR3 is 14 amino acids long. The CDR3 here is CASSGFEGANGYTF. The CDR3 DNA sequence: TGTGCCAGCAGCGGGTTCGAAGGGGCTAATGGCTACACCTTC. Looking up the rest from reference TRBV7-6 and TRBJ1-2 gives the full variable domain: GAGVSQSPRYKVTKRGQDVALRCDPISGHVSLYWYRQALGQGPEFLTYFNYEAQQDKSGLPNDRFSAERPEGSISTLTIQRTEQRDSAMYRCASSGFEGANGYTFGSGTRLTVV.

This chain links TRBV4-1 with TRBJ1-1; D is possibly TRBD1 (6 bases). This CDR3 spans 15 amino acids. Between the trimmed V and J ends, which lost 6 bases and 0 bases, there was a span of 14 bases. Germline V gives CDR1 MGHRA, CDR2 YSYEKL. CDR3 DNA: TGCGCCAGCAGGACAGAACAGGGTATGAACACTGAAGCTTTCTTT. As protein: CASRTEQGMNTEAFF.

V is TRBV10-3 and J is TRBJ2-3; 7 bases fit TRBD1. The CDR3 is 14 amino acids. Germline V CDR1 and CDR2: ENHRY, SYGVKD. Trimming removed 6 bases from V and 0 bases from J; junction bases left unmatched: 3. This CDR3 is CAISLTGSTDTQYF. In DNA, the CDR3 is TGTGCCATCAGCCTGACAGGGAGCACAGATACGCAGTATTTT.

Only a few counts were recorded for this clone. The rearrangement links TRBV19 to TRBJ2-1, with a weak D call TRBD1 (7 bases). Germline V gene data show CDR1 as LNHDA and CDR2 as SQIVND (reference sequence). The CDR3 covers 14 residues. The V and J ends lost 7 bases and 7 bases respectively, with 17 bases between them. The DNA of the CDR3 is TGTGCCAGTACCCTAGTGGCAGGGGGGAATGAGCAGTTCTTC. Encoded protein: CASTLVAGGNEQFF.

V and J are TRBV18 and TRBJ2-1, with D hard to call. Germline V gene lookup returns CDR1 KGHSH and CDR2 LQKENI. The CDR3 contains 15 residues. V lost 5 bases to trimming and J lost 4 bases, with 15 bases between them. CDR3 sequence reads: CASSAPTPSYNEQFF. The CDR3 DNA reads TGTGCCAGCTCAGCCCCGACTCCTTCTTACAATGAGCAGTTCTTC.

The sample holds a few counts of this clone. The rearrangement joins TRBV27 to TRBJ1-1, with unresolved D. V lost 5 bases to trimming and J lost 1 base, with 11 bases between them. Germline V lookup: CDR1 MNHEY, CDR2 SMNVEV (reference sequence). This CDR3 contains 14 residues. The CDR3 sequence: CASSREFRNTEAFF. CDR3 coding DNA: TGTGCCAGCAGTAGAGAGTTTCGGAACACTGAAGCTTTCTTT.

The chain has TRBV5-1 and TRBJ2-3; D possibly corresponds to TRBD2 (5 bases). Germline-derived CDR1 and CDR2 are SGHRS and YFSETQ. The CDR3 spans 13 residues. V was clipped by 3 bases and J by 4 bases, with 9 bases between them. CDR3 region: CASSSLRADTQYF. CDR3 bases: TGCGCCAGCAGCTCCCTGAGGGCAGATACGCAGTATTTT.

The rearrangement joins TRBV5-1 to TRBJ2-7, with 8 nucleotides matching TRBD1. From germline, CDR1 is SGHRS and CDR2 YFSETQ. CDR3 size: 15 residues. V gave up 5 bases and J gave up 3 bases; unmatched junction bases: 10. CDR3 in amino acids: CASSRRGQVDYEQYF. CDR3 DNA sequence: TGCGCCAGCAGTAGGAGGGGACAGGTGGACTACGAGCAGTACTTC.

The CDR3 loop is CASSLGTGGYPEGTQYF. The CDR3 DNA sequence: TGCGCCAGCAGCTTGGGTACGGGTGGGTACCCTGAGGGTACGCAGTATTTT. The gene calls are TRBV5-1 and TRBJ2-3; TRBD2 is a possible D gene (5 bases). Germline CDR1 SGHRS, CDR2 YFSETQ. This CDR3 has 17 residues. Trimming removed 0 bases at V and 8 bases at J, with 22 bases between.

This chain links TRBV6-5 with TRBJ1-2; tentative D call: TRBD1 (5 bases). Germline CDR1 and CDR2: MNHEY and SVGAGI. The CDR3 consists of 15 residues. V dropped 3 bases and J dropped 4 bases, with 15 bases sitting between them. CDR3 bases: TGTGCCAGCAGTTATTCCCAAGGGGCCCCCTATGGCTACACCTTC. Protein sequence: CASSYSQGAPYGYTF.

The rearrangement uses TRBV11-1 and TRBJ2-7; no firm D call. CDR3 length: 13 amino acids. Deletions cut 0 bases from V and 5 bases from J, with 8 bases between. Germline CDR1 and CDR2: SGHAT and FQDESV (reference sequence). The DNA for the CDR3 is TGTGCCAGCAGCTTAGCGCCGGTCCACGAGCAGTACTTC. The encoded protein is CASSLAPVHEQYF.

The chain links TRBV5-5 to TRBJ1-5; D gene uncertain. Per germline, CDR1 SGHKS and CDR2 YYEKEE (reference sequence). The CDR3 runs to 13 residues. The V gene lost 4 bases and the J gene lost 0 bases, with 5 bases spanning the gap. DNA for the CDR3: TGTGCCAGCAGCGAGTTTAGCAATCAGCCCCAGCATTTT. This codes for CASSEFSNQPQHF. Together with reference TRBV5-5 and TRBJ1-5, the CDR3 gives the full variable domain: DAGVTQSPTHLIKTRGQQVTLRCSPISGHKSVSWYQQVLGQGPQFIFQYYEKEERGRGNFPDRFSARQFPNYSSELNVNALLLGDSALYLCASSEFSNQPQHFGDGTRLSIL.

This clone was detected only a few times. The CDR3 coding sequence is TGTGCCAGCAGCCCTTACCCAATAAACAGGGGCCTTTTAGGGAACACCATATATTTT. It encodes CASSPYPINRGLLGNTIYF. The rearrangement uses TRBV28 and TRBJ1-3; TRBD1 matches at 7 bases. CDR3 length: 19 amino acids. The germline CDR1 and CDR2 sequences are MDHEN and SYDVKM. The ends lost 6 bases at V and 7 bases at J; junction bases unmatched: 24.

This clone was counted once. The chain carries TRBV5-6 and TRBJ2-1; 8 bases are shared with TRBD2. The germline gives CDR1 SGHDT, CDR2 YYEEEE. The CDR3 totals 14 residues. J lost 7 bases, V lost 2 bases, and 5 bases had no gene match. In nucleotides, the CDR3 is TGTGCCAGCAGCTTCTCCATAGCGGGAAATGAGCAGTTCTTC. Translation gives CASSFSIAGNEQFF.